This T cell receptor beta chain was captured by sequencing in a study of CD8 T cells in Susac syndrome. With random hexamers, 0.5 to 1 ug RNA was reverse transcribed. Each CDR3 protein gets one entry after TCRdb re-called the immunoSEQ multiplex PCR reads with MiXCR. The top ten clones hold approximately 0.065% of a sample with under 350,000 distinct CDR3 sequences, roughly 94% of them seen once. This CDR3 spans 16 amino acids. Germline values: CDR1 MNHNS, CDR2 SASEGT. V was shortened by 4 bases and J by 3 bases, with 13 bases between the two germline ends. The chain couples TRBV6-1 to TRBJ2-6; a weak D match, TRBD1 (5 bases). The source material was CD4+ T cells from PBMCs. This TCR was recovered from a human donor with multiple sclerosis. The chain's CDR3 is CASSVTPGFGANVLTF. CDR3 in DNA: TGTGCCAGCAGTGTAACGCCAGGGTTTGGGGCCAACGTCCTGACTTTC.